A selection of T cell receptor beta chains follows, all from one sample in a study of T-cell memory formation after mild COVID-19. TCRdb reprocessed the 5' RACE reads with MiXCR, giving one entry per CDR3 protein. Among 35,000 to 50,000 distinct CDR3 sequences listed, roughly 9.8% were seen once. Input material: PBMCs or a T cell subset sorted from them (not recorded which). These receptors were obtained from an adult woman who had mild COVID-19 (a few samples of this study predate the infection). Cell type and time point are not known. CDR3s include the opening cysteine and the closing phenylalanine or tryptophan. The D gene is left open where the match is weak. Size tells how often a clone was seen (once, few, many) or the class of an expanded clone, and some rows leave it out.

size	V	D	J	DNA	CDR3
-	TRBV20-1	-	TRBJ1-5	TGCAGTGCCCTAGGGCCGTACAATCAGCCCCAGCATTTT	CSALGPYNQPQHF
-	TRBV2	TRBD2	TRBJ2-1	TGTGCCAGCAGGGTTGGACTAGCGGGAGGCAATGAGCAGTTCTTC	CASRVGLAGGNEQFF
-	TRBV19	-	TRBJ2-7	TGTGCCAGTAGTACTCAAACAGGTTTCGAGCAGTACTTC	CASSTQTGFEQYF
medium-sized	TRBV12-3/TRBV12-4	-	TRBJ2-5	TGTGCCAGCAGTTTGCAAGAGACCCAGTACTTC	CASSLQETQYF
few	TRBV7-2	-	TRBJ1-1	TGTGCCAGCAGCTCCCCTGGCGGGGCCCGCACTGAAGCTTTCTTT	CASSSPGGARTEAFF
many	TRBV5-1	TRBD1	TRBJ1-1	TGCGCCAGCAGCCGACAGGGAGCGAACACTGAAGCTTTCTTT	CASSRQGANTEAFF
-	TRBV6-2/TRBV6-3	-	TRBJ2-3	TGTGCCAGCAGTCCAGACTCCCCATGGGATACGCAGTATTTT	CASSPDSPWDTQYF
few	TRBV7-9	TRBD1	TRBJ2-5	TGTGCCAGCAGCCCGGACAGGGGACAGGAGACCCAGTACTTC	CASSPDRGQETQYF
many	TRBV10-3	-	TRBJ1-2	TGTGCCATCAGTGACACTAACTATGGCTACACCTTC	CAISDTNYGYTF
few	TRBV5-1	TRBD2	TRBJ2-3	TGCGCCAGCAGCTTGGTAGCGGGAACAGATACGCAGTATTTT	CASSLVAGTDTQYF
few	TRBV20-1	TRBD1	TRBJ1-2	TGCAGTGCTAGGAAAACAACAGGGGGCACCTATGGCTACACCTTC	CSARKTTGGTYGYTF
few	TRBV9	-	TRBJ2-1	TGTGCCAGCAGCGTAGAAGGAGTGGTGGGCAATGAGCAGTTCTTC	CASSVEGVVGNEQFF
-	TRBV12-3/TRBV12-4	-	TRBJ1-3	TGTGCCAGCAGTTTAGATGCTCCTCGGTCTGGAAACACCATATATTTT	CASSLDAPRSGNTIYF
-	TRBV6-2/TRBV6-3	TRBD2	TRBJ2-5	TGTGCCAGCAGTTACTCCCACGCTAGCGGACAAGAGACCCAGTACTTC	CASSYSHASGQETQYF
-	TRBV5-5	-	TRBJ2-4	TGTGCCAGCAGCTTGGACCTCGGGAGAAACATTCAGTACTTC	CASSLDLGRNIQYF
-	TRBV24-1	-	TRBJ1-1	TGTGCCACCAGTGATTCGTGGAGCATGAACACTGAAGCTTTCTTT	CATSDSWSMNTEAFF
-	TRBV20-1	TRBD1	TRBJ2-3	TGCAGTGCTTACAGGGGACCCCGCACAGATACGCAGTATTTT	CSAYRGPRTDTQYF
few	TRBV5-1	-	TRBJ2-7	TGCGCCAGCAGCTTGGCAGGCAGGGTAAGGGACGAGCAGTACTTC	CASSLAGRVRDEQYF
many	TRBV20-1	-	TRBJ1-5	TGCAGTGCTAGGTGGGGGAGGATGGGCAATCAGCCCCAGCATTTT	CSARWGRMGNQPQHF
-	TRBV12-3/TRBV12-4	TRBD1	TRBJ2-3	TGTGCCAGCAGTGCAGGGGGACGGAGGACAGATACGCAGTATTTT	CASSAGGRRTDTQYF
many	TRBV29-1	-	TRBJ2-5	TGCAGCGTTTACAGGGGAGGGGACCAAGAGACCCAGTACTTC	CSVYRGGDQETQYF
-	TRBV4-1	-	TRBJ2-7	TGCGCCAGCAGCCGAAACCCGCCCCACGAGCAGTACTTC	CASSRNPPHEQYF
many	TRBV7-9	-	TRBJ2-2	TGTGCCAGCAGCTTCCGGTGGGCCGGGGAGCTGTTTTTT	CASSFRWAGELFF
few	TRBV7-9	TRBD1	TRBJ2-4	TGTGCCAGCAGCGACACCGGGACAGGGAACATTCAGTACTTC	CASSDTGTGNIQYF
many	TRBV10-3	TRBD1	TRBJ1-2	TGTGCCATCATGCCAGGGGGCGGTGTCGATGGCTACACCTTC	CAIMPGGGVDGYTF
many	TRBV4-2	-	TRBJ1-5	TGTGCCAGCAGCCCCACCCCCGGCGCAATGGATAGCAATCAGCCCCAGCATTTT	CASSPTPGAMDSNQPQHF
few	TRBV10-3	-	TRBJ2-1	TGTGCCATCGCGGTGGGGGGACGCGACAATGAGCAGTTCTTC	CAIAVGGRDNEQFF
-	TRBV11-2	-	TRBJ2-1	TGTGCCAGCAGCTTTGATGCTGAGCAGTTCTTC	CASSFDAEQFF
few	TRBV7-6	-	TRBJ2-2	TGTGCCAGCAGCTTATTTCCAGCGAGTAGCACCGGGGAGCTGTTTTTT	CASSLFPASSTGELFF
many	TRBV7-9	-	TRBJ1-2	TGTGCCAGCAGCTTAGCAGGGGGGGTAACTGATGGCTACACCTTC	CASSLAGGVTDGYTF
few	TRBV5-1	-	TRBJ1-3	TGCGCCAGCAGCGGCGGGAGAGCTGGAAACACCATATATTTT	CASSGGRAGNTIYF
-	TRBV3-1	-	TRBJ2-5	TGTGCCAGCAAGGGACCCCGGTACCAAGAGACCCAGTACTTC	CASKGPRYQETQYF
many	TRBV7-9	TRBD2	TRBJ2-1	TGTGCCAGCTTCTCGTCGGGAGGGCCCTACAATGAGCAGTTCTTC	CASFSSGGPYNEQFF
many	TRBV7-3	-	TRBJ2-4	TGTGCCAGCAGTTCGGGGCCGCAGGAAAGCATTCAGTACTTC	CASSSGPQESIQYF
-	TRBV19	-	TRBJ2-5	TGTGCCAGTAGTTCCGGCGCGGGGCAAGAGACCCAGTACTTC	CASSSGAGQETQYF
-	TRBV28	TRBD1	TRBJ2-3	TGTGCCAGCAGTCCCCCGGACAGGTTGGTCGATACGCAGTATTTT	CASSPPDRLVDTQYF
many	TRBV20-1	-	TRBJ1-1	TGCAGTGAGAAAGGGCCTGGCACTGAAGCTTTCTTT	CSEKGPGTEAFF
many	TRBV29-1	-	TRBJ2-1	TGCAGCGTTGGCAGGGACCTTAGCTACAATGAGCAGTTCTTC	CSVGRDLSYNEQFF
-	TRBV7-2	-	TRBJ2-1	TGTGCCAGCAGCCCCTTCTACAGTGAGCAGTTCTTC	CASSPFYSEQFF
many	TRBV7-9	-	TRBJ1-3	TGTGCCAGCAGCTTATCTTCTGGAAACACCATATATTTT	CASSLSSGNTIYF
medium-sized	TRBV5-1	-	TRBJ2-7	TGCGCCAGCAGCTTGGCCCCCGGCGACGAGCAGTACTTC	CASSLAPGDEQYF
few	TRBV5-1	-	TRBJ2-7	TGCGCCAGCACCTCCGGGACAACCGTCTCCTACGAGCAGTACTTC	CASTSGTTVSYEQYF
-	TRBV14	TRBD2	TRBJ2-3	TGTGCCAGCAGCCAAGAGCGTCGGAGCGGGAGGGGACCGACAGATACGCAGTATTTT	CASSQERRSGRGPTDTQYF
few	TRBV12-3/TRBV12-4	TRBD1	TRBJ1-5	TGTGCCAGCAGTAGACAGGGTAGCAATCAGCCCCAGCATTTT	CASSRQGSNQPQHF
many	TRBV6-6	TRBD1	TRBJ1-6	TGTGCCAGCAGTTACTCCGGGACAGGGGGCTCACCCCTCCACTTT	CASSYSGTGGSPLHF
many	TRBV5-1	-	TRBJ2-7	TGCGCCAGCAGCTTGGCCACAGGTTGGACCTACGAGCAGTACTTC	CASSLATGWTYEQYF
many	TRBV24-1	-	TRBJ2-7	TGTGCCACCAGTGAAGGGGGGATCCCCTACGAGCAGTACTTC	CATSEGGIPYEQYF
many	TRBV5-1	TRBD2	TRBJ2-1	TGCGCCAGCAGCTTTGCCACTAGCGGATACAATGAGCAGTTCTTC	CASSFATSGYNEQFF
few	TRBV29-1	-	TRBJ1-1	TGCAGCGGGTCGTCTGCATTGGGGAACACTGAAGCTTTCTTT	CSGSSALGNTEAFF
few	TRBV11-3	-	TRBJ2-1	TGTGCCAGCAGCTTGTTCTCGCTAACCTCGGGTGAGCAGTTCTTC	CASSLFSLTSGEQFF
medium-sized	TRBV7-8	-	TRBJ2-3	TGTGCCAGCAGCGGGCCCTTGACGGCGACTAGCACAGATACGCAGTATTTT	CASSGPLTATSTDTQYF
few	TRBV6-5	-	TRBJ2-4	TGTGCCAGCAGCCCCGGCGGCCTAGCCAAAAACATTCAGTACTTC	CASSPGGLAKNIQYF
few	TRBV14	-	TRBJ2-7	TGTGCCAGCAGCCACCAGGCAGGGCCCTACGAGCAGTACTTC	CASSHQAGPYEQYF
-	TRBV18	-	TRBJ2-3	TGTGCCAGCTCACCTACGGGGGCTTTCACAGATACGCAGTATTTT	CASSPTGAFTDTQYF